This T cell receptor beta chain was observed in a study of cytomegalovirus exposure and HLA in healthy donors. Trimming removed 10 bases from V and 2 bases from J, with 3 bases in between. The germline gives CDR1 MNHNS, CDR2 SASEGT. This CDR3 spans 9 amino acids. The primer mix had 60 Vbeta and 13 Jbeta primers. Sequencing used immunoSEQ multiplex PCR; TCRdb keeps in-frame clones, though not all of them. Altogether 80,000 to 90,000 clones are present, roughly three quarters being singletons, with the ten largest covering approximately 3%. Study results and limitations: According to an earlier analysis, most TCR beta V segments yielded productive rearrangements about 90% or about 30% of the time.

Remarks on this clone: No antigen is known for it.

The V and J genes are TRBV6-1 and TRBJ2-7, with unresolved D. Sequenced: PBMCs. The TCR comes from a man aged 30-40 years in good health and CMV-seronegative. The CDR3 DNA is TGTGCCACCGCCTACGAGCAGTACTTC. This gives the protein CATAYEQYF.